The sequence of this T cell receptor (beta chain) was determined in a study of memory CD4+ T cells and cytomegalovirus serostatus. TCRdb's table, derived via immunoSEQ multiplex PCR, lists solely in-frame clones and lacks some. The sample has tens of thousands of clones, roughly 74% seen once; the top ten hold about 1.2%. V gave up 5 bases and J gave up 2 bases, with 10 bases separating them. CDR1 and CDR2 (germline): ENHRY, SYGVKD. The CDR3 contains 14 residues. Single viable CD3+CD4+CD8-CD45RO+ cells were sorted as the memory CD4+ T cells. Total CD4+ T cells were enriched by CD4 positive selection. This rearrangement joins TRBV10-3 to TRBJ1-5; D is possibly TRBD1 (5 bases). This sequence originates from an adult in good health and CMV-seropositive. Sequencing was done on a sample of memory CD4+ T cells from blood. CDR3 DNA sequence: TGTGCCATCAGTCTCCAGGGTGGCAATCAGCCCCAGCATTTT. This sequence encodes CAISLQGGNQPQHF.